This is a list of T cell receptor beta chains from one sample in a study of OX40 agonist ivuxolimab in advanced cancers. Assay used: immunoSEQ multiplex PCR; TCRdb lists only in-frame clones, some missing. The repertoire holds under 100,000 clones, with 70% to 90% as singletons. This sample comprised CD4+ or CD8+ T cells sorted from blood, obtained in a trial of the OX40 agonist ivuxolimab. These receptors were taken from an adult with an advanced solid tumor such as melanoma, head and neck, liver or kidney cancer. The CDR3 runs from the conserved cysteine through the conserved F or W. D genes are given only for firm matches. Clone size is stated in some rows and not others, as once, few, many or a class when expanded.

NA	TRBJ2-7	NA	TRBV5-1	CASSTTPRYEQYF	TGCGCCAGCAGTACTACCCCGCGCTACGAGCAGTACTTC
NA	TRBJ1-2	few	TRBV5-1	CASSFGSLPGYTF	TGCGCCAGCAGCTTTGGGTCTCTTCCTGGCTACACCTTC
TRBD1	TRBJ1-4	NA	TRBV5-1	CASSSGQGREKLFF	TGCGCCAGCAGTTCCGGACAGGGGCGAGAAAAACTGTTTTTT
NA	TRBJ1-6	NA	TRBV6-5	CASSYEAGLNSPLHF	TGTGCCAGCAGTTACGAGGCAGGGCTTAATTCACCCCTCCACTTT
TRBD2	TRBJ2-3	NA	TRBV6-5	CASSLAGGSPDTQYF	TGTGCCAGCAGCCTAGCGGGAGGGAGCCCAGATACGCAGTATTTT
NA	TRBJ1-2	few	TRBV7-2	CASSPFGAGPVYGYTF	TGTGCCAGCAGCCCGTTCGGGGCAGGCCCAGTCTATGGCTACACCTTC
NA	TRBJ2-1	few	TRBV4-3	CASSQAAATFDEQFF	TGCGCCAGCAGCCAAGCCGCCGCGACATTCGATGAGCAGTTCTTC
NA	TRBJ2-7	NA	TRBV1	CTSRRGYLPYEQYF	TGCACCAGCCGCCGGGGCTACCTCCCCTACGAGCAGTACTTC
NA	TRBJ1-2	NA	TRBV5-4	CASSLGGLDTYGYTF	TGTGCCAGCAGCTTGGGGGGGCTGGACACGTACGGCTACACCTTC
NA	TRBJ2-1	NA	TRBV25-1	CASSEVKRGEQFF	TGTGCCAGCAGTGAAGTGAAGCGAGGGGAGCAGTTCTTC